A single T cell receptor (beta chain) is shown here with its context. Its antigen is as yet unknown. This specimen comes from a study of T cells in Graves' hyperthyroidism and ophthalmopathy. Template material for amplifying TCR beta CDR3 regions consisted of RNA transcripts. First-round RT-PCR of the TCR CDR3 relied on the HTBI primer set. TCRdb passed the multiplex PCR reads through MiXCR, listing each CDR3 protein once. This sample has a few hundred thousand distinct CDR3 sequences, with about a sixth found just once. The V gene lost 2 bases and the J gene lost 1 base, with 14 bases spanning the gap. Per germline, CDR1 LNHDA and CDR2 SQIVND (reference sequence). The CDR3 runs to 16 residues. Study results and caveats: Blood samples included most of the expanded thyroid clonotypes exceeding 0.001.

The chain joins TRBV19 to TRBJ2-5, with a possible D match to TRBD1 (6 bases). This clonotype was obtained from a woman aged 18-35 years with Graves' hyperthyroidism that later progressed to Graves' ophthalmopathy. The sequenced sample consisted of blood. The CDR3 loop reads CASSIRAQGTQETQYF. CDR3 nucleotide sequence: TGTGCCAGTAGTATAAGGGCCCAGGGGACCCAAGAGACCCAGTACTTC.